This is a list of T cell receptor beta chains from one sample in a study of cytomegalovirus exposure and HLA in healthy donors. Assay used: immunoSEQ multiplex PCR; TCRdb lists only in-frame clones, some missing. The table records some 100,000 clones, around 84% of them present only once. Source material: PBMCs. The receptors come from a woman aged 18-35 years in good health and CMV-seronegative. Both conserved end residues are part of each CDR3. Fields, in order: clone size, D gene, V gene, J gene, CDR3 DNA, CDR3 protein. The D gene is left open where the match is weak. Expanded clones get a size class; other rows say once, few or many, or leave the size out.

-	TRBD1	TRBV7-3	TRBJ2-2	TGTGCCAGCAGCTTAGGACAGGGACCTAACACCGGGGAGCTGTTTTTT	CASSLGQGPNTGELFF
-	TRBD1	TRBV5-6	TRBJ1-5	TGTGCCAGCACCTACAGGGGGTTTAGTCAGCCCCAGCATTTT	CASTYRGFSQPQHF
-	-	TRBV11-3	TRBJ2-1	TGTGCCAGCAGCTTAGGGCAGGAGCAGTTCTTC	CASSLGQEQFF
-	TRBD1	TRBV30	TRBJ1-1	TGTGCCTGGAGTGCCTATTACAGGGGTTTGACTGAAGCTTTCTTT	CAWSAYYRGLTEAFF
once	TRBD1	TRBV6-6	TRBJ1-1	TGTGCCAGCAGTCGGGACAGGTTAAGTTCTGAAGCTTTCTTT	CASSRDRLSSEAFF
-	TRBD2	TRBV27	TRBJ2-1	TGTGCCAGCAGTTTACACCTCGGGGTAGCGGGGGGCCCTAGCTCCTACAATGAGCAGTTCTTC	CASSLHLGVAGGPSSYNEQFF
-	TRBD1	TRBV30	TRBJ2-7	TGTGCCTGGAGTTTGGGGACAGCATCCTACGAGCAGTACTTC	CAWSLGTASYEQYF
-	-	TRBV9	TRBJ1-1	TGTGCCAGCAGCTCGGGGACTGAAGCTTTCTTT	CASSSGTEAFF
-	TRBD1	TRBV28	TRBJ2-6	TGTGCCAGCAGCGAAGTAACAGGGGGAGAGGCTGGGGCCAACGTCCTGACTTTC	CASSEVTGGEAGANVLTF
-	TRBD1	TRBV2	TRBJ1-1	TGTGCCAGCGGGCTGGGACAGGGTGGCGAAGCTTTCTTT	CASGLGQGGEAFF
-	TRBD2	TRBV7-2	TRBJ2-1	TGTGCCAGCAGCTTGGCTAGCGGGATGTACAATGAGCAGTTCTTC	CASSLASGMYNEQFF
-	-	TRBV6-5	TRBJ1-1	TGTGCCAGCAGTTACCAGGGATCGGGTGACACTGAAGCTTTCTTT	CASSYQGSGDTEAFF
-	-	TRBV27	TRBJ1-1	TGTGCCAGCAGGAATAGGGGTTTGGATGCTTTCTTT	CASRNRGLDAFF